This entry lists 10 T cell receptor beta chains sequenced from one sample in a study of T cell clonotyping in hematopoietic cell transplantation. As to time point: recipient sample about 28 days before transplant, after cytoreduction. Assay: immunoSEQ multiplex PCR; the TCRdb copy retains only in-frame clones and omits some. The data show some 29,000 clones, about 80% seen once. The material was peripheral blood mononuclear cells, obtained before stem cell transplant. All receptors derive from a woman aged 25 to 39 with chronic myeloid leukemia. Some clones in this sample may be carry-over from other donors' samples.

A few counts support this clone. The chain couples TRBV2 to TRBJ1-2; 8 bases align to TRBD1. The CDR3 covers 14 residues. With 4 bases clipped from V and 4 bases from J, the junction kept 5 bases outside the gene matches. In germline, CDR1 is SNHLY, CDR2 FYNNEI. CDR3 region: CASSGTGKGYGYTF. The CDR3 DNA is TGTGCCAGCAGTGGGACAGGGAAGGGCTATGGCTACACCTTC. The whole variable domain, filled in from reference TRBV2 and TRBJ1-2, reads EPEVTQTPSHQVTQMGQEVILRCVPISNHLYFYWYRQILGQKVEFLVSFYNNEISEKSEIFDDQFSVERPDGSNFTLKIRSTKLEDSAMYFCASSGTGKGYGYTFGSGTRLTVV.

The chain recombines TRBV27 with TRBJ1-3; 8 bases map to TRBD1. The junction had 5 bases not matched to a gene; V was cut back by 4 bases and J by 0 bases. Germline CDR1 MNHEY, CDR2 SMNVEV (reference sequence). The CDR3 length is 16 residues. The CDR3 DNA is TGTGCCAGCAGTTCCGGGGGGACAGGCTCTGGAAACACCATATATTTT. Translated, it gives CASSSGGTGSGNTIYF.

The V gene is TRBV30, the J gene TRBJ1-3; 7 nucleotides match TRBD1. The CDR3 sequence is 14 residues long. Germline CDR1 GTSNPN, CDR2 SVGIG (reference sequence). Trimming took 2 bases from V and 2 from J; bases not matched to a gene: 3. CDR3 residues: CAWSSGGPGNTIYF. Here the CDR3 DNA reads TGTGCCTGGAGTTCAGGGGGTCCTGGAAACACCATATATTTT.

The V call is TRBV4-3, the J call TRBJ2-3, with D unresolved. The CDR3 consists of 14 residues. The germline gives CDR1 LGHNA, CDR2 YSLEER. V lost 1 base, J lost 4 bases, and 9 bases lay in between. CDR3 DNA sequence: TGCGCCAGCAGCCAAGTTAATCAGCCAGATACGCAGTATTTT. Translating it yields CASSQVNQPDTQYF.

The CDR3 DNA is TGCAGTGCTAGCTTACAGGAGACCCAGTACTTC. The encoded protein is CSASLQETQYF. The chain couples TRBV20-1 to TRBJ2-5; D call uncertain. V lost 3 bases and J 5 bases, leaving 7 bases between the germline ends. Germline V gene sequence: CDR1 DFQATT, CDR2 SNEGSKA (reference sequence). The CDR3 has 11 amino acids.

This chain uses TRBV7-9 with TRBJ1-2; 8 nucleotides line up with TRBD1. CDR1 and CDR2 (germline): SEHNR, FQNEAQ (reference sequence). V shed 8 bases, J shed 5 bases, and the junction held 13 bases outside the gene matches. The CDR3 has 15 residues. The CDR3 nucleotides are TGTGCCAGCTCCTCGAGGCCAGGGGGCGAGTATGGCTACACCTTC. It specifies CASSSRPGGEYGYTF. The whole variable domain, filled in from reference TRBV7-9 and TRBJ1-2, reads DTGVSQNPRHKITKRGQNVTFRCDPISEHNRLYWYRQTLGQGPEFLTYFQNEAQLEKSRLLSDRFSAERPKGSFSTLEIQRTEQGDSAMYLCASSSRPGGEYGYTFGSGTRLTVV.

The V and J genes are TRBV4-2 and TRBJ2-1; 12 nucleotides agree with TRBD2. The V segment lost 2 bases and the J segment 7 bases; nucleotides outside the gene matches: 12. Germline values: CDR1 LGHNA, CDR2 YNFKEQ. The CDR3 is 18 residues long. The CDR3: CASSQISGRLAGDNEQFF. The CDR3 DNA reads TGTGCCAGCAGCCAAATTTCCGGGCGACTAGCGGGGGATAATGAGCAGTTCTTC.

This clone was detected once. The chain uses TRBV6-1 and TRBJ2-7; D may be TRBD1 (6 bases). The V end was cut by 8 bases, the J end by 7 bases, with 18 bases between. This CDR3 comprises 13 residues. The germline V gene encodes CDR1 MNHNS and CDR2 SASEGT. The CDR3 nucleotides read TGTGCCAGCGCTGGTATATCCAGGGGAGAGCAGTACGTC. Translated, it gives CASAGISRGEQYV.

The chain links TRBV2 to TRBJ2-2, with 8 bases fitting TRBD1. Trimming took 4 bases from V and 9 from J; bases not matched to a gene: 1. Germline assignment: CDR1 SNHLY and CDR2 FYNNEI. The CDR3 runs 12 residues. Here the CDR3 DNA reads TGTGCCAGCAGTGCAGGGGGCCGGGAGCTGTTTTTT. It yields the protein CASSAGGRELFF.

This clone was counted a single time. The CDR3 sequence is CASSSDGHSNQPQHF. The DNA for the CDR3 is TGTGCCAGCAGCTCGGACGGACATAGCAATCAGCCCCAGCATTTT. The chain combines TRBV7-8 with TRBJ1-5; tentatively, D is TRBD1 (5 bases). This CDR3 has 15 amino acids. With 4 bases removed from V and 0 bases from J, the gap between germline ends came to 10 bases. The germline CDR1 and CDR2 sequences are SGHVS and FQNEAQ.